This TCR beta chain emerged from a study of OX40 agonist ivuxolimab in advanced cancers. The table came from immunoSEQ multiplex PCR; TCRdb's copy has only in-frame clones and leaves some out. Of tens of thousands of clones in the sample, 83% are singletons; the top ten hold around 10%. CDR3 length: 11 residues. V was pared by 6 bases and J by 7 bases, with 13 bases between. Germline CDR1 is DFQATT and CDR2 is SNEGSKA (reference sequence). The material sequenced was CD4+ or CD8+ T cells sorted from blood, taken in a trial of the OX40 agonist ivuxolimab. This receptor was taken from an adult with an advanced solid tumor such as melanoma, head and neck, liver or kidney cancer. The V and J genes are TRBV20-1 and TRBJ2-7; no definite D call. CDR3 nucleotides: TGCAGTGCGGTGTACCTAGGTGAGCAGTACTTC. Translated: CSAVYLGEQYF.